These 19 T cell receptor beta chains were sequenced from one sample in a study of cytomegalovirus exposure and HLA in healthy donors. Measured with immunoSEQ multiplex PCR; TCRdb has only the in-frame clones, and not every one. The table records more than 45,000 clones, 90% to 95% of them present only once. The sample taken for sequencing was PBMCs. The origin of the receptors is a man aged 18 to 35 in good health and CMV-seronegative.

V gene TRBV27 combines with J gene TRBJ2-1; D gene uncertain. The CDR3 extends over 13 amino acids. The germline V and J ends were trimmed by 6 bases and 4 bases, with 10 bases remaining between them. Germline V CDR1 and CDR2: MNHEY, SMNVEV (reference sequence). The CDR3 protein is CASRVLDYNEQFF. In DNA form, the CDR3 reads TGTGCCAGCAGGGTACTCGATTACAATGAGCAGTTCTTC.

The chain has TRBV5-1 and TRBJ2-5, with 7 bases matching TRBD1. Trimming at V came to 3 bases and at J to 7 bases, leaving 6 bases not matched to a gene. This CDR3 is 13 amino acids long. Looked up from germline, CDR1 is SGHRS and CDR2 is YFSETQ. CDR3 in amino acids: CASSSGTEGTQYF. The CDR3 coding sequence is TGCGCCAGCAGCTCCGGGACAGAGGGGACCCAGTACTTC.

This clone was seen more than once but under ten times. The chain recombines TRBV11-2 with TRBJ2-1; no firm D call. Germline CDR1 and CDR2: SGHAT and FQNNGV. The CDR3 consists of 14 residues. Between the trimmed V and J ends, which lost 4 bases and 7 bases, there was a span of 14 bases. The CDR3 spells CASSSPLVRNEQFF. The CDR3 DNA follows: TGTGCCAGCAGCTCGCCCCTGGTTCGGAATGAGCAGTTCTTC. Complete variable domain (other parts from reference TRBV11-2 and TRBJ2-1): EAGVAQSPRYKIIEKRQSVAFWCNPISGHATLYWYQQILGQGPKLLIQFQNNGVVDDSQLPKDRFSAERLKGVDSTLKIQPAKLEDSAVYLCASSSPLVRNEQFFGPGTRLTVL.

This rearrangement joins TRBV2 to TRBJ1-5; D uncertain. CDR1 is SNHLY and CDR2 is FYNNEI in the germline V gene. CDR3 size: 14 residues. V was trimmed by 5 bases and J by 5 bases, leaving 13 bases between them. The CDR3 bases are TGTGCCAGCAGTACCGAGAGTGTGGATCAGCCCCAGCATTTT. Its protein product is CASSTESVDQPQHF.

This clone has a handful of counts. The chain recombines TRBV5-1 with TRBJ1-3, with a possible D match to TRBD1 (5 bases). Trimming left V 4 bases short and J 4 bases short, with 15 bases between. This CDR3 comprises 15 residues. Per germline, CDR1 SGHRS and CDR2 YFSETQ. As DNA, the CDR3 is TGCGCCAGCAGCCTCGAATCAGGGATCGGAAACACCATATATTTT. Protein sequence: CASSLESGIGNTIYF.

The rearrangement uses TRBV27 and TRBJ1-5; TRBD1 matches 10 bases. CDR1 MNHEY and CDR2 SMNVEV come from the germline V gene (reference sequence). The trim removed 4 bases at V and 2 bases at J, leaving 2 bases unmatched. The CDR3 is 15 residues long. This CDR3 reads CASSWTGGGNQPQHF. The CDR3 DNA follows: TGTGCCAGCAGTTGGACAGGGGGTGGCAATCAGCCCCAGCATTTT.

The count of this clone is one. The V gene is TRBV27, the J gene TRBJ2-1, with 7 bases matching TRBD2. Germline CDR1 MNHEY, CDR2 SMNVEV (reference sequence). Trimming cost V 5 bases and J 6 bases; bases outside gene matches: 7. The length of the CDR3 is 14 residues. The CDR3, as DNA: TGTGCCAGCAGTACCCTCACTAGCGTCAATGAGCAGTTCTTC. Encoded protein: CASSTLTSVNEQFF.

The chain uses TRBV13 and TRBJ1-3; 7 bases are shared with TRBD1. The germline CDR1 and CDR2 sequences are PRHDT and FYEKMQ (reference sequence). V was pared by 3 bases and J by 3 bases, with 5 bases of the junction left unmatched. This CDR3 contains 15 residues. The CDR3 region has the DNA TGTGCCAGCAGCTTGGAGTACAGGGGTGGAAACACCATATATTTT. The encoded protein is CASSLEYRGGNTIYF.

The table lists this clone with a count of one. This chain uses TRBV6-6 with TRBJ1-4; 10 nucleotides line up with TRBD1. V trimming: 4 bases; J trimming: 8 bases; junction bases outside the gene matches: 4. The CDR3 sequence is 14 residues long. The germline gives CDR1 MNHNY, CDR2 SVGAGI (reference sequence). The CDR3 region is CASSSTGGREKLFF. The CDR3 DNA reads as TGTGCCAGCAGTTCGACAGGGGGCAGAGAAAAACTGTTTTTT.

V and J are TRBV7-9 and TRBJ2-1, with 7 bases lining up with TRBD1. Germline V gives CDR1 SEHNR, CDR2 FQNEAQ (reference sequence). V dropped 0 bases and J dropped 11; count of bases not matched to a gene: 16. This CDR3 comprises 17 residues. The CDR3 coding sequence is TGTGCCAGCAGCTTAGCGCGACAGGGAAAAGTTACAATGAAGCAGTTCTTC. This sequence encodes CASSLARQGKVTMKQFF.

This rearrangement joins TRBV6-6 to TRBJ1-1; D is perhaps TRBD1 (6 bases). Germline CDR1 reads MNHNY; CDR2 reads SVGAGI (reference sequence). This CDR3 is 13 amino acids long. The V end lost 10 bases, the J end lost 4 bases, and 16 bases lay between the germline ends. DNA for the CDR3: TGTGCCATACAGGGCTCCAACGGCACTGAAGCTTTCTTT. This translates into CAIQGSNGTEAFF.

The chain combines TRBV11-3 with TRBJ2-7, with a tentative D call TRBD1 (6 bases). CDR3 length: 15 amino acids. From germline, CDR1 is SGHNT and CDR2 YENEEA. V was trimmed by 4 bases and J by 3 bases, leaving 16 bases between them. The CDR3 spells CASSYLPGTNYEQYF. The DNA for the CDR3 is TGTGCCAGCAGCTACTTACCTGGGACAAACTACGAGCAGTACTTC.

The chain combines TRBV28 with TRBJ1-4, with TRBD1 as a possible D gene (6 bases). The germline CDR1 and CDR2 sequences are MDHEN and SYDVKM. V lost 6 bases to trimming and J lost 3 bases, with 17 bases between them. CDR3 length equals 16 residues. CDR3 in amino acids: CASSPGTGRANEKLFF. In nucleotides, the CDR3 is TGTGCCAGCAGCCCGGGTACAGGGCGAGCTAATGAAAAACTGTTTTTT.

The CDR3, as DNA: TGTGCCAGCAGTGACCGGGGACAGGGGATCGTCGGCTACACCTTC. This codes for CASSDRGQGIVGYTF. V and J are TRBV6-4 and TRBJ1-2; 10 nucleotides agree with TRBD1. Germline CDR1 MRHNA, CDR2 SNTAGT. Trimming at V came to 2 bases and at J to 8 bases, leaving 8 bases not matched to a gene. This CDR3 has 15 amino acids.

CDR3 sequence (DNA): TGCGCCAGCAGCTCGGGGGAGAGGGAGCAGTACTTC. This gives the protein CASSSGEREQYF. The rearrangement uses TRBV5-1 and TRBJ2-7; tentatively, D is TRBD2 (6 bases). CDR1 and CDR2 from the germline V gene are SGHRS and YFSETQ. This CDR3 has 12 residues. Trimming shortened V by 3 bases and J by 7 bases, and 11 bases separated the two germline ends.

The CDR3 nucleotides are TGTGCTAGTGGTTTGGTAGAAGGAGTTACCTACGAGCAGTACTTC. As protein: CASGLVEGVTYEQYF. The rearrangement links TRBV12-5 to TRBJ2-7; D is ambiguous. Germline V gene data show CDR1 as LGHNT and CDR2 as FRNRAP. The CDR3 totals 15 residues. V lost 0 bases, J lost 2 bases, and 11 bases lay in between.

V is TRBV30 and J is TRBJ1-2, with D unclear. V lost 2 bases and J 0 bases, leaving 13 bases between the germline ends. The germline V gene encodes CDR1 GTSNPN and CDR2 SVGIG (reference sequence). The CDR3 is 15 residues long. The CDR3 region has the DNA TGTGCCTGGAGTATAGCGCTTCCAACTAACTATGGCTACACCTTC. Protein sequence: CAWSIALPTNYGYTF.

The rearrangement uses TRBV9 and TRBJ2-7; perhaps TRBD1 as D (7 bases). Germline values: CDR1 SGDLS, CDR2 YYNGEE. CDR3 size: 13 residues. V was clipped by 3 bases and J by 10 bases, with 17 bases between them. CDR3 DNA sequence: TGTGCCAGCAGCGCGCGGGACAGCCCAACCCAGTACTTC. Encoded protein: CASSARDSPTQYF.

The chain recombines TRBV30 with TRBJ2-1, with 11 bases matching TRBD1. Germline assignment: CDR1 GTSNPN and CDR2 SVGIG (reference sequence). CDR3 length equals 14 residues. The V segment lost 2 bases and the J segment 5 bases; nucleotides outside the gene matches: 2. The CDR3 loop is CAWSKGQGDNEQFF. Written as DNA, the CDR3 is TGTGCCTGGAGTAAGGGACAGGGGGACAATGAGCAGTTCTTC.